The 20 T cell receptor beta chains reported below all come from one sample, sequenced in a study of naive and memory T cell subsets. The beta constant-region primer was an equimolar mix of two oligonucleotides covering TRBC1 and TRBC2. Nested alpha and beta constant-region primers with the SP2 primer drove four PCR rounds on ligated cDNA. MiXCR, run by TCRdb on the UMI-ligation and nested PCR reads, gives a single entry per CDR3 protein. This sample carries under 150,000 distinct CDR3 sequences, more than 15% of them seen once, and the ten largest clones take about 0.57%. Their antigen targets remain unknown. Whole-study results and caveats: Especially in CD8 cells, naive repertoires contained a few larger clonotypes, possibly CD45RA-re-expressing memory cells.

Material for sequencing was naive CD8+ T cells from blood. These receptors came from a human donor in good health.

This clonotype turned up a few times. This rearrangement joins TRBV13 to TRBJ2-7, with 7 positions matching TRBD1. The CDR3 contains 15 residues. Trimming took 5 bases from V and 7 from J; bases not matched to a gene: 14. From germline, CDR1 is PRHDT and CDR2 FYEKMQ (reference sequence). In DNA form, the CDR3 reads TGTGCCAGCAGCCCCCCGACAGGGTCCAGGGGGGAGCAGTACTTC. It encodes CASSPPTGSRGEQYF.

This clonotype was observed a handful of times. The CDR3 bases are TGTGCCAGCAGTTTAAATGGGCCGCCCGGGCAGGGTGGACAGCCCCAGCATTTT. Translated: CASSLNGPPGQGGQPQHF. The chain uses TRBV27 and TRBJ1-5, with TRBD1 as a possible D gene (5 bases). The CDR3 contains 18 residues. Trimming took off 2 bases at V and 7 bases at J, with 24 bases between the two ends. Germline loops: CDR1 MNHEY, CDR2 SMNVEV (reference sequence).

For the CDR3, the DNA is TGTGCCAGCAATCCACCGGGACCCAACTACGAGCAGTACTTC. It codes for CASNPPGPNYEQYF. The rearrangement uses TRBV28 and TRBJ2-7; D tentatively fits TRBD1 or TRBD2 (5 bases each). Trimming removed 7 bases at V and 3 bases at J, with 16 bases between. CDR1 and CDR2 from the germline V gene are MDHEN and SYDVKM. CDR3 length equals 14 residues.

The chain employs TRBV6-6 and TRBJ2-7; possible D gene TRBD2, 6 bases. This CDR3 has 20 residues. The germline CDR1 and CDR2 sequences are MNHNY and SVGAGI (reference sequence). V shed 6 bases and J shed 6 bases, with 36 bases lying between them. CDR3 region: CASRTTWVPDGRDPGSEQYF. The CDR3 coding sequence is TGTGCCAGCAGGACTACCTGGGTGCCTGACGGGCGGGACCCTGGAAGCGAGCAGTACTTC.

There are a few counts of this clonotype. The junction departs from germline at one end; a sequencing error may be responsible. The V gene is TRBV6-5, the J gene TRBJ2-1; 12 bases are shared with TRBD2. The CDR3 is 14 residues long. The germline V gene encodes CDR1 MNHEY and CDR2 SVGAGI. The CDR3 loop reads CASSYELAGGPPLF. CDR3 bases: TGTGCCAGCAGTTACGAACTAGCGGGAGGCCCCCCGCTCTTC.

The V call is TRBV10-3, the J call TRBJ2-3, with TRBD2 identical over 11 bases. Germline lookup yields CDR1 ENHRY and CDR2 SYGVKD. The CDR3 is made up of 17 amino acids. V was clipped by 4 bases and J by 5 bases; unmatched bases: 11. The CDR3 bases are TGTGCCATCAGTGGGATTTTGACTAGCGGGAAGATAGATACGCAGTATTTT. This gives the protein CAISGILTSGKIDTQYF.

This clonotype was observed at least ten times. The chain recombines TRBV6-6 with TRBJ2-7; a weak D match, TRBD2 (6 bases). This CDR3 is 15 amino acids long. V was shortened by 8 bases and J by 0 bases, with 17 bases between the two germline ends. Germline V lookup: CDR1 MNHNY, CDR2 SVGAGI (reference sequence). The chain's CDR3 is CASAITASVSYEQYF. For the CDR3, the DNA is TGTGCCAGCGCAATAACCGCTAGCGTCTCCTACGAGCAGTACTTC.

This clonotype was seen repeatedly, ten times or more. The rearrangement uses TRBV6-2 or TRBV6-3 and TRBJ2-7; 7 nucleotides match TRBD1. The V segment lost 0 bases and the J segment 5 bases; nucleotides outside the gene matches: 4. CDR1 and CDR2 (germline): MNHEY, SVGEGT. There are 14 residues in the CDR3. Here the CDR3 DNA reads TGTGCCAGCAGTTACTCGACAGGGAGCGACGAGCAGTACTTC. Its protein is CASSYSTGSDEQYF.

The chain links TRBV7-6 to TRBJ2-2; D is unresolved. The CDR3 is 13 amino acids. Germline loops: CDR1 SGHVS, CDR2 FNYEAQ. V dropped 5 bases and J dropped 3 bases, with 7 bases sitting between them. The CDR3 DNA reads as TGTGCCAGCAGCAGGGCGCACACCGGGGAGCTGTTTTTT. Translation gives CASSRAHTGELFF.

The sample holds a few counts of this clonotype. CDR3 sequence: CSVGTGYTEAFF. DNA of the CDR3: TGCAGCGTTGGCACAGGCTACACTGAAGCTTTCTTT. The chain recombines TRBV29-1 with TRBJ1-1; a weak D match, TRBD1 (5 bases). The V gene's germline CDR1 is SQVTM and CDR2 ANQGSEA. V was cut by 4 bases and J by 3 bases, with 9 bases left in between. This CDR3 is 12 amino acids long.

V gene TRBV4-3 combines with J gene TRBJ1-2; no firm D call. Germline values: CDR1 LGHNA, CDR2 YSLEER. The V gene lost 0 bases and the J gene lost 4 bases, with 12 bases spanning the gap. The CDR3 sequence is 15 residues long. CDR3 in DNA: TGCGCCAGCAGCCAAGATCGGCAGGAGATCTATGGCTACACCTTC. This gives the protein CASSQDRQEIYGYTF.

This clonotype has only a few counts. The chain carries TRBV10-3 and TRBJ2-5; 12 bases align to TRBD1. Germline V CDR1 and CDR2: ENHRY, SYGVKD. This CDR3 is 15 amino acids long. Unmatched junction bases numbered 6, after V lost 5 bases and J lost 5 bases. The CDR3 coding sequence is TGTGCCATCAGTCCCGGGACAGGGGGCGAGGAGACCCAGTACTTC. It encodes CAISPGTGGEETQYF.

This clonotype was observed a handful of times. The DNA of the CDR3 is TGTGCCAGCAGCTATAGGACAGACAGTACCGGGGAGCTGTTTTTT. This translates into CASSYRTDSTGELFF. The genes are TRBV7-8 and TRBJ2-2, with TRBD1 as a possible D gene (6 bases). This CDR3 spans 15 amino acids. The V gene's germline CDR1 is SGHVS and CDR2 FQNEAQ. The germline V and J ends were trimmed by 4 bases and 5 bases, with 14 bases remaining between them.

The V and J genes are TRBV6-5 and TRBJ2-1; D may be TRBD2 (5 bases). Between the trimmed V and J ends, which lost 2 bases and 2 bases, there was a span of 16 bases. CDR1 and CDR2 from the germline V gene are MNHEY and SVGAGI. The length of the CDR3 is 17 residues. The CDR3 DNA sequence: TGTGCCAGCAGTTACGCCTTGGAAGCGGTGGCCTACAATGAGCAGTTCTTC. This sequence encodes CASSYALEAVAYNEQFF.

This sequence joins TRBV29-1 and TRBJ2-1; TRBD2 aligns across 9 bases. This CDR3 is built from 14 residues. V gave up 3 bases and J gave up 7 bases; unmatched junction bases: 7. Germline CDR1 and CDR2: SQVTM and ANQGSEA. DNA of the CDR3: TGCAGCGTTGAGTCTAGCGGGATGGCAAATGAGCAGTTCTTC. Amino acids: CSVESSGMANEQFF.

The CDR3, as DNA: TGTGCCAGCAGTTACTCGGGCAGCTACAATGAGCAGTTCTTC. Amino acids: CASSYSGSYNEQFF. The chain couples TRBV6-5 to TRBJ2-1, with D unclear. V gave up 0 bases and J gave up 3 bases, with 6 bases separating them. The CDR3 runs to 14 residues. CDR1 is MNHEY, CDR2 SVGAGI, per germline.

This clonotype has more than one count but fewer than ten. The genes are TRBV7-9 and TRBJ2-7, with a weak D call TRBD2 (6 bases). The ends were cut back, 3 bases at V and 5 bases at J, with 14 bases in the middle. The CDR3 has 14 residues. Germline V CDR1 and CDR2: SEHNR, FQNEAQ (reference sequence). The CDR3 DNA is TGTGCCAGCAGCTTGCCGGGAGTCCGGGACGAGCAGTACTTC. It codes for CASSLPGVRDEQYF.

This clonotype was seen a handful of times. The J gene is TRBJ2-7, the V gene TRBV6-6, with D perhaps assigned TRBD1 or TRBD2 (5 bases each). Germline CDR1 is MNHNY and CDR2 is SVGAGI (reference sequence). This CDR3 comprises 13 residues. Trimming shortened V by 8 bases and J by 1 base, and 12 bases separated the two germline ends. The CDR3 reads CASSLGESYEQYF. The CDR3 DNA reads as TGTGCCAGCTCCCTGGGGGAGTCCTACGAGCAGTACTTC.

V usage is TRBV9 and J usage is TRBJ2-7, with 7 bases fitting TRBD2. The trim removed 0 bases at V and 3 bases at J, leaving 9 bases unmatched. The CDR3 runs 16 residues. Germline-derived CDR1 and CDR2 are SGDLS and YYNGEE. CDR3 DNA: TGTGCCAGCAGCGTAGAAGGCAGCGGGATTAACTACGAGCAGTACTTC. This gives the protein CASSVEGSGINYEQYF. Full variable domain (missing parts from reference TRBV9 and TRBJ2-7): DSGVTQTPKHLITATGQRVTLRCSPRSGDLSVYWYQQSLDQGLQFLIQYYNGEERAKGNILERFSAQQFPDLHSELNLSSLELGDSALYFCASSVEGSGINYEQYFGPGTRLTVT.

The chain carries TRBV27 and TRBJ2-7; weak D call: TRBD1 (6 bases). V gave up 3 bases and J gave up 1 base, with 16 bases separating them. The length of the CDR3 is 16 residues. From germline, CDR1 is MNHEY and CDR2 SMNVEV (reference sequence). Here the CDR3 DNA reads TGTGCCAGCAGTTTTGTTGGGGGCGATGGTTCCTACGAGCAGTACTTC. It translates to CASSFVGGDGSYEQYF.